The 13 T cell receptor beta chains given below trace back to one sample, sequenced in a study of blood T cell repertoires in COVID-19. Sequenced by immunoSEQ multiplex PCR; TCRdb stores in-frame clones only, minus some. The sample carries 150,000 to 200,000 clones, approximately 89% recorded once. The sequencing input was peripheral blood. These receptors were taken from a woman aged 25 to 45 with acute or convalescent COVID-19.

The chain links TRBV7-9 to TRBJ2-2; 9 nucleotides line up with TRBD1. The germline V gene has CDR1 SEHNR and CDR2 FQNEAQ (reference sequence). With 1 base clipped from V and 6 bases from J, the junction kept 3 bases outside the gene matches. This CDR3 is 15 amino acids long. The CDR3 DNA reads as TGTGCCAGCAGCTTAGGGGGACAGGGACCCGGGGAGCTGTTTTTT. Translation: CASSLGGQGPGELFF. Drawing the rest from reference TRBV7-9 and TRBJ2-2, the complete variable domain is DTGVSQNPRHKITKRGQNVTFRCDPISEHNRLYWYRQTLGQGPEFLTYFQNEAQLEKSRLLSDRFSAERPKGSFSTLEIQRTEQGDSAMYLCASSLGGQGPGELFFGEGSRLTVL.

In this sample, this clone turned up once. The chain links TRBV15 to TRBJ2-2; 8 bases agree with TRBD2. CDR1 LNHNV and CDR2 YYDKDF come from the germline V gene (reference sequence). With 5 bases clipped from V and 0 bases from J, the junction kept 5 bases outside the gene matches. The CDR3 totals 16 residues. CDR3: CATSRGGVPNTGELFF. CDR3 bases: TGTGCCACCAGCCGGGGGGGGGTTCCGAACACCGGGGAGCTGTTTTTT.

CDR3: CASSLGRLAGAYTQYF. Written as DNA, the CDR3 is TGTGCCAGCAGCTTAGGGAGACTAGCGGGAGCATATACGCAGTATTTT. The chain has TRBV7-8 and TRBJ2-3, with 12 bases matching TRBD2. The germline V gene has CDR1 SGHVS and CDR2 FQNEAQ. V lost 1 base, J lost 7 bases, and 6 bases stayed unmatched. The CDR3 has 16 amino acids. The full variable domain, rest sourced from reference TRBV7-8 and TRBJ2-3, is GAGVSQSPRYKVAKRGQDVALRCDPISGHVSLFWYQQALGQGPEFLTYFQNEAQLDKSGLPSDRFFAERPEGSVSTLKIQRTQQEDSAVYLCASSLGRLAGAYTQYFGPGTRLTVL.

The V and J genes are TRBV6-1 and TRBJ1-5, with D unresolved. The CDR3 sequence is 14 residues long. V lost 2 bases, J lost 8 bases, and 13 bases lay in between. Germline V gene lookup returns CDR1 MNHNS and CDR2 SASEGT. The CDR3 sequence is CASSENEGMEPQHF. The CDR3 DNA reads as TGTGCCAGCAGTGAAAACGAGGGTATGGAGCCCCAGCATTTT.

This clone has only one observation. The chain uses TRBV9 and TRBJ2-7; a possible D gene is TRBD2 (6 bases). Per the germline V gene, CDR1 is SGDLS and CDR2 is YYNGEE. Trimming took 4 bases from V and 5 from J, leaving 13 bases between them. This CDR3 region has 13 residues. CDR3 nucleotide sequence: TGTGCCAGCAGCTCCGGGACTCTCGACGAGCAGTACTTC. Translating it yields CASSSGTLDEQYF.

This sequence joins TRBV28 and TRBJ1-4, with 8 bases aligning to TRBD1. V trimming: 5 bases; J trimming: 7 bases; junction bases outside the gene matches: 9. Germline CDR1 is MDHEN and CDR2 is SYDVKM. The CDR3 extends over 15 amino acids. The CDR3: CASSGTGTGVEKLFF. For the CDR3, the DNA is TGTGCCAGCAGTGGAACCGGGACAGGAGTTGAAAAACTGTTTTTT.

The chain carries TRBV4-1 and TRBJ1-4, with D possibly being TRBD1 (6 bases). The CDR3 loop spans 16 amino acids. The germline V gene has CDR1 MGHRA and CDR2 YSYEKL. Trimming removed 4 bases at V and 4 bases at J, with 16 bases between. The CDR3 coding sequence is TGCGCCAGCAGCCGGGAAAAGACAGGACTTAATGAAAAACTGTTTTTT. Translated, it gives CASSREKTGLNEKLFF.

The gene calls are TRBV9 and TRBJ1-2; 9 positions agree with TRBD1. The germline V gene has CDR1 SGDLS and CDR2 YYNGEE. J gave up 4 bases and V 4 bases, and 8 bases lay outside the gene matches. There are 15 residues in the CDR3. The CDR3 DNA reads TGTGCCAGCAGCATTCCGGGACAGGGAGTCTATGGCTACACCTTC. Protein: CASSIPGQGVYGYTF.

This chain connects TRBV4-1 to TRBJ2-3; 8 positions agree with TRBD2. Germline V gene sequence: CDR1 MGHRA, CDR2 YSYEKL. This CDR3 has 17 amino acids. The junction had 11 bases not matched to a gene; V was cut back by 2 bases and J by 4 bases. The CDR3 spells CASSQPPGLVEADTQYF. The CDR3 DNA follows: TGCGCCAGCAGCCAACCCCCGGGACTAGTGGAGGCAGATACGCAGTATTTT.

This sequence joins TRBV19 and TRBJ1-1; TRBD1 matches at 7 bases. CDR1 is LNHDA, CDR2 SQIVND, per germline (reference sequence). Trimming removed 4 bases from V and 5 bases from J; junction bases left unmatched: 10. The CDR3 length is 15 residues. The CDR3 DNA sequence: TGTGCCAGTAGTACGATCGACAGGGACGGGACTGAAGCTTTCTTT. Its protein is CASSTIDRDGTEAFF. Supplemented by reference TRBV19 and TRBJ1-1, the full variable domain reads DGGITQSPKYLFRKEGQNVTLSCEQNLNHDAMYWYRQDPGQGLRLIYYSQIVNDFQKGDIAEGYSVSREKKESFPLTVTSAQKNPTAFYLCASSTIDRDGTEAFFGQGTRLTVV.

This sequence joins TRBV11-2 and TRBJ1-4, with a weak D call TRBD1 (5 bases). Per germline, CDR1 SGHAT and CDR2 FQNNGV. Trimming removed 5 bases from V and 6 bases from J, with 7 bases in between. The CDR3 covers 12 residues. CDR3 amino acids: CASSPRDEKLFF. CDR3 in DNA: TGTGCCAGCAGCCCCAGGGATGAAAAACTGTTTTTT. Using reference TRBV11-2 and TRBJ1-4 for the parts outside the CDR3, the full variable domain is EAGVAQSPRYKIIEKRQSVAFWCNPISGHATLYWYQQILGQGPKLLIQFQNNGVVDDSQLPKDRFSAERLKGVDSTLKIQPAKLEDSAVYLCASSPRDEKLFFGSGTQLSVL.

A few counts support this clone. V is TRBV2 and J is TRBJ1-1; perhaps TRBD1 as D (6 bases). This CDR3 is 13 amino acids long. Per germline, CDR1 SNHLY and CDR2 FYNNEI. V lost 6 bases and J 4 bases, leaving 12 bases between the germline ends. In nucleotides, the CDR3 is TGTGCCAGCAGAGGGGGGGAGACCACTGAAGCTTTCTTT. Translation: CASRGGETTEAFF.

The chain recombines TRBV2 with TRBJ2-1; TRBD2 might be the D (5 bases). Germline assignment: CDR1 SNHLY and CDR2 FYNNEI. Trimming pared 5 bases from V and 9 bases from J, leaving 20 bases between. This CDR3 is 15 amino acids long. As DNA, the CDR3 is TGTGCCAGCAGTTCCGGGCCCTTAGCGTGGAGTGAGCAGTTCTTC. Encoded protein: CASSSGPLAWSEQFF.